The table lists the clone carrying this TCR beta chain with a few counts. Its antigen is not known. As to treatment: oral pan-JAK inhibitor, 5-10 mg twice daily. Sorted out of PBMCs were CD4+ T cells and CD8+ T cells. The sample comes from a study of CD8+ T cells in alopecia areata. For the study at large: Severity of treated patients was scored by affected scalp percentage. Findings and caveats of the study: Persistence in scalp and blood during tofacitinib was observed for many expanded lesional clones.

Sequencing templates came from extracted RNA that was reverse transcribed into cDNA. TCRdb's copy holds only in-frame clones and misses some; the assay was immunoSEQ multiplex PCR. The sample has 150,000 to 200,000 clones; around three fifths are singletons. The CDR3 sequence is 14 residues long. Trimming took 3 bases from V and 8 from J; bases not matched to a gene: 10. CDR1 and CDR2 from the germline V gene are SQVTM and ANQGSEA. The V call is TRBV29-1, the J call TRBJ2-1, with 7 bases that match TRBD1. Here the sequenced sample was CD4+ T cells sorted from blood, taken at week 24, from a patient treated with tofacitinib. This receptor was taken from a human donor with alopecia areata. CDR3 DNA: TGCAGCGTTGAGATTAGACAGGGTCCGGATGAGCAGTTCTTC. This codes for CSVEIRQGPDEQFF.